This T cell receptor (beta chain) was captured in a study of cytomegalovirus exposure and HLA in healthy donors. Study-level results: Altogether, 150 to 200 TCR beta chains were recorded as cytomegalovirus-associated. Usually a TCR sequence was rare, but some public TCRs were found in many donors. Subsequent analysis showed first-cohort TCR clusters tending to co-occur in 120 validation repertoires.

Germline CDR1 SEHNR, CDR2 FQNEAQ (reference sequence). The ends were cut back, 1 base at V and 0 bases at J, with 13 bases in the middle. CDR3 length: 17 amino acids. The assay was immunoSEQ multiplex PCR, and TCRdb's table has in-frame clones only and misses some. The repertoire holds approximately 60,000 clones, with 95% as singletons. The 120-subject validation cohort, separate from the 666-subject first cohort, included the donors. The count of this clone is one. The antigen is unknown. The chain carries TRBV7-9 and TRBJ1-3; D unresolved. The sequence came from a woman younger than 30 in good health and CMV-seropositive. Specimen: PBMCs. This CDR3 reads CASSLGPMAGSGNTIYF. CDR3 nucleotide sequence: TGTGCCAGCAGCTTAGGTCCGATGGCAGGCTCTGGAAACACCATATATTTT.